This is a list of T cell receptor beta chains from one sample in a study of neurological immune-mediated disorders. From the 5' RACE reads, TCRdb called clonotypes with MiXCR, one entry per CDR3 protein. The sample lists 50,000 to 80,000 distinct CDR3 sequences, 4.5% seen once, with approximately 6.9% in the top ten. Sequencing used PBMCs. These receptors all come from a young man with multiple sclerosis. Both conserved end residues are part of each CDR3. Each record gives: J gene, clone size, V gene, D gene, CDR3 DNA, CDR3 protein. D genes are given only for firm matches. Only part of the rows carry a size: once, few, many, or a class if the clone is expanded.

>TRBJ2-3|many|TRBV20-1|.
TGCAGTGCTAAGAGGAGACCTAGGGCAGATACGCAGTATTTT
CSAKRRPRADTQYF
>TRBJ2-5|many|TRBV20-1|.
TGCAGTGCAGATGGCGACCAAGAGACCCAGTACTTC
CSADGDQETQYF
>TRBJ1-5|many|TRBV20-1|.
TGCAGTGCTATCAGGGAGAGCGGCAATCAGCCCCAGCATTTT
CSAIRESGNQPQHF
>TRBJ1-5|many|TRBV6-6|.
TGTGCCAGCAGTCTTCGGACGGGGAATCAGCCCCAGCATTTT
CASSLRTGNQPQHF
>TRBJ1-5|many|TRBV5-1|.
TGCGCCAGCAGCTTGGATGGGGTTAGCAATCAGCCCCAGCATTTT
CASSLDGVSNQPQHF
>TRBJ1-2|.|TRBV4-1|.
TGCGCCAGCAGCCAAGTACCCCGTGGGGGAGCCCTATGGTATGGCTACACCTTC
CASSQVPRGGALWYGYTF
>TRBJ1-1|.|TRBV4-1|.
TGCGCCAGCAGCCAGGGGGGAGCTGGGAAAACTGAAGCTTTCTTT
CASSQGGAGKTEAFF
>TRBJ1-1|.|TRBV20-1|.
TGCAGTACCAACTCCCCGATCCGTAGGGAAGCTTTCTTT
CSTNSPIRREAFF
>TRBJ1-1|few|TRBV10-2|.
TGCGCCAGCAGTGACAGTTACACTGAAGCTTTCTTT
CASSDSYTEAFF
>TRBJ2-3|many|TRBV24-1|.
TGTGCCACCAGTGATTCCGCTGCAGATACGCAGTATTTT
CATSDSAADTQYF
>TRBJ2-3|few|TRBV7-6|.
TGTGCCAGCAGCTTAGCAGTGGGGGGCCAAGTAGATACGCAGTATTTT
CASSLAVGGQVDTQYF
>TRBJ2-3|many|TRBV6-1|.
TGTGCCAGCAGACCCGGGACTTCTAGCACAGATACGCAGTATTTT
CASRPGTSSTDTQYF
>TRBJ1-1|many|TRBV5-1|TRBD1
TGCGCCAGCAGCCTTTATACAGGGGCCACTGAAGCTTTCTTT
CASSLYTGATEAFF
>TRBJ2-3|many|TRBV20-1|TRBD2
TGCAGTGCTAGAGACCCTATTCCTCCCGGACTAGTAAATGGAGATACGCAGTATTTT
CSARDPIPPGLVNGDTQYF
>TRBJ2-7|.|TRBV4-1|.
TGCGCCAGCAGCCAAGAATGGCGACTTTCCTACGAGCAGTACTTC
CASSQEWRLSYEQYF
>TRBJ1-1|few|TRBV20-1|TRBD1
TGCAGTGCTAGGATTGGGACAGGGAACACTGAAGCTTTCTTT
CSARIGTGNTEAFF
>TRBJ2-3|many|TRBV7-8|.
TGTGCCAGCAAACCCGAGTACGCTACGCAGTATTTT
CASKPEYATQYF
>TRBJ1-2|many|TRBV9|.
TGTGCCAGCAGCGTAGAGGCGCGCGGAGGGGGGGATGGCTACACCTTC
CASSVEARGGGDGYTF
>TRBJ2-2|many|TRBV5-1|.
TGCGCCAGCAGCACCCAAACAGGAAACACCGGGGAGCTGTTTTTT
CASSTQTGNTGELFF
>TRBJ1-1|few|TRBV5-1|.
TGCGCCAGCAGCTTGGAAGCAGGGAACACTGAAGCTTTCTTT
CASSLEAGNTEAFF
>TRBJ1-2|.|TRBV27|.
TGTGCCAGCAGTTTCGAAAGGATGTATGGCTACACCTTC
CASSFERMYGYTF
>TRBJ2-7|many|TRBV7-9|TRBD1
TGTGCCAGCAGCTTACCACGACAGGGGAGGAGGTACGAGCAGTACTTC
CASSLPRQGRRYEQYF
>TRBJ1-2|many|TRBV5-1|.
TGCGCCAGCAGCTTGGGTACAGGGAGCAGCTATGGCTACACCTTC
CASSLGTGSSYGYTF